The next 21 T cell receptor beta chains were all read from a single sample in a study of graft-versus-host responses after intestinal transplantation (dated by TCRdb to about 2021). Their recognized antigens are unknown. The time point label of this sample denotes: cells obtained before transplantation from donor or recipient. The library relied on the immunoSEQ multiplex PCR assay. In TCRdb, the immuneACCESS table is reduced to in-frame sequences with V and J assigned. These tables do not hold every clone; where another copy was compared, an unresolved V gene accounts for under half, and the others remain unexplained. The sample table shows approximately 60,000 clones, and roughly nine tenths are seen once. About 1.5% of the sample lies in the top ten. Sequences were derived from unstimulated CD8+ T cells sorted from spleen or lymph node cells, sampled before transplant. The receptors were sampled from a human donor who was the organ donor for an intestinal transplant.

This clone was seen once. This chain uses TRBV7-2 with TRBJ2-4; a weak D match, TRBD2 (5 bases). Germline loops: CDR1 SGHTA, CDR2 FQGNSA. V shed 1 base and J shed 6 bases, with 16 bases lying between them. The CDR3 extends over 16 amino acids. The CDR3 sequence: CASSLGFGVSSNIQYF. In DNA, the CDR3 is TGTGCCAGCAGCTTAGGATTCGGGGTATCGTCAAACATTCAGTACTTC.

The chain links TRBV18 to TRBJ2-6; 8 bases agree with TRBD1. Germline CDR1 KGHSH, CDR2 LQKENI. CDR3 length: 20 amino acids. V trimming: 5 bases; J trimming: 2 bases; junction bases outside the gene matches: 17. The CDR3 region is CASSSPTGVRYGPGANVLTF. CDR3 nucleotides: TGTGCCAGCTCATCGCCGACAGGGGTGCGGTATGGGCCTGGGGCCAACGTCCTGACTTTC.

The V gene is TRBV5-1, the J gene TRBJ2-7, with D maybe TRBD2 (6 bases). The CDR3 has 16 amino acids. The germline V gene encodes CDR1 SGHRS and CDR2 YFSETQ. With 0 bases removed from V and 2 bases from J, the gap between germline ends came to 15 bases. The CDR3 loop reads CASSLVASEIPYEQYF. CDR3 nucleotides: TGCGCCAGCAGCTTGGTGGCTAGCGAAATTCCCTACGAGCAGTACTTC. Full variable domain (remainder filled in from reference TRBV5-1 and TRBJ2-7): KAGVTQTPRYLIKTRGQQVTLSCSPISGHRSVSWYQQTPGQGLQFLFEYFSETQRNKGNFPGRFSGRQFSNSRSEMNVSTLELGDSALYLCASSLVASEIPYEQYFGPGTRLTVT.

The chain is built from TRBV28 and TRBJ2-7; tentatively, D is TRBD2 (5 bases). V dropped 5 bases and J dropped 0 bases, with 14 bases sitting between them. Germline values: CDR1 MDHEN, CDR2 SYDVKM. This CDR3 comprises 15 residues. In DNA, the CDR3 is TGTGCCAGCAGTACCCCACTAGGTAGCTCCTACGAGCAGTACTTC. As protein: CASSTPLGSSYEQYF.

The chain recombines TRBV9 with TRBJ2-7, with 9 bases that match TRBD1. The CDR3 extends over 15 amino acids. The J segment lost 0 bases and the V segment lost 4 bases, leaving 5 bases of the junction unmatched. Looked up from germline, CDR1 is SGDLS and CDR2 is YYNGEE. In nucleotides, the CDR3 is TGTGCCAGCAGCCCCGGGACAGGGATCTCCTACGAGCAGTACTTC. Translated, it gives CASSPGTGISYEQYF.

The gene calls are TRBV4-1 and TRBJ2-7, with 9 bases matching TRBD2. The CDR3 runs to 16 residues. With 0 bases clipped from V and 2 bases from J, the junction kept 5 bases outside the gene matches. CDR1 is MGHRA and CDR2 is YSYEKL in the germline V gene. The CDR3 region is CASSQDGASGTYEQYF. The CDR3 DNA sequence: TGCGCCAGCAGCCAAGATGGGGCTAGCGGGACCTACGAGCAGTACTTC.

The rearrangement links TRBV7-9 to TRBJ1-2; 7 nucleotides line up with TRBD1. The length of the CDR3 is 16 residues. Germline V lookup: CDR1 SEHNR, CDR2 FQNEAQ (reference sequence). V trimming: 5 bases; J trimming: 2 bases; junction bases outside the gene matches: 11. Written as DNA, the CDR3 is TGTGCCAGCAGCACAACAACAGGGGCGTTAAACTATGGCTACACCTTC. Translation: CASSTTTGALNYGYTF.

This chain connects TRBV13 to TRBJ2-5, with D possibly matching TRBD2 (6 bases). V gave up 4 bases and J gave up 5 bases, with 14 bases separating them. The CDR3 runs 14 residues. Germline V gene lookup returns CDR1 PRHDT and CDR2 FYEKMQ (reference sequence). The CDR3 here is CASSWDGGGETQYF. For the CDR3, the DNA is TGTGCCAGCAGCTGGGACGGCGGAGGGGAGACCCAGTACTTC.

V and J are TRBV7-8 and TRBJ2-3; 8 bases agree with TRBD2. This CDR3 comprises 18 residues. Germline V CDR1 and CDR2: SGHVS, FQNEAQ. V shed 0 bases and J 3 bases; nucleotides not matched to a gene: 11. The CDR3 bases are TGTGCCAGCAGCTTAGCTGCCCTCGGGACTAGTATAACAGATACGCAGTATTTT. This gives the protein CASSLAALGTSITDTQYF.

This clone was observed once. The chain joins TRBV29-1 to TRBJ2-7; D call uncertain. This CDR3 is 13 amino acids long. V was trimmed by 5 bases and J by 0 bases, leaving 11 bases between them. Germline-derived CDR1 and CDR2 are SQVTM and ANQGSEA. The DNA for the CDR3 is TGCAGCGTTTATCAAGGAGCCTCCTACGAGCAGTACTTC. It codes for CSVYQGASYEQYF.

V usage is TRBV28 and J usage is TRBJ2-7; D remains unclear. Germline CDR1 is MDHEN and CDR2 is SYDVKM. The CDR3 is made up of 14 amino acids. The V and J ends lost 6 bases and 0 bases respectively, with 12 bases between them. For the CDR3, the DNA is TGTGCCAGCAGCTTACCCAGGTACTCCTACGAGCAGTACTTC. Amino acid sequence: CASSLPRYSYEQYF.

In regard to this clone: Other DNA sequences in the same sample also yield this CDR3. The CDR3 protein is CASSLSSGYEQYF. DNA for the CDR3: TGTGCCAGCAGTTTATCATCGGGTTACGAGCAGTACTTC. The genes are TRBV27 and TRBJ2-7; no definite D call. CDR3 length: 13 amino acids. Germline assignment: CDR1 MNHEY and CDR2 SMNVEV (reference sequence). V was cut by 0 bases and J by 4 bases, with 7 bases left in between.

CDR3 loop: CASSVQGAQSYEQYF. DNA of the CDR3: TGTGCCAGCAGTGTCCAGGGGGCGCAAAGTTACGAGCAGTACTTC. The chain combines TRBV6-1 with TRBJ2-7; TRBD1 agrees at 8 bases. Germline lookup yields CDR1 MNHNS and CDR2 SASEGT. J was trimmed by 4 bases and V by 4 bases; bases with no gene match: 9. The CDR3 spans 15 residues.

This chain links TRBV7-9 with TRBJ2-1; TRBD2 aligns across 7 bases. The germline CDR1 and CDR2 sequences are SEHNR and FQNEAQ (reference sequence). Germline trimming cut 4 bases from V and 8 bases from J; bases unmatched to any gene: 11. The length of the CDR3 is 15 residues. This CDR3 reads CASSSQGRALDEQFF. The CDR3 DNA is TGTGCCAGCAGCTCCCAAGGGAGGGCCTTGGATGAGCAGTTCTTC.

This chain connects TRBV27 to TRBJ1-4; D unclear. This CDR3 spans 15 amino acids. Germline CDR1 MNHEY, CDR2 SMNVEV (reference sequence). The V gene lost 3 bases and the J gene lost 7 bases, with 15 bases spanning the gap. The CDR3 reads CASSLVFSRGEKLFF. CDR3 coding DNA: TGTGCCAGCAGTTTGGTGTTCTCCAGAGGTGAAAAACTGTTTTTT. The variable domain in full, with the rest retrieved from reference TRBV27 and TRBJ1-4, is EAQVTQNPRYLITVTGKKLTVTCSQNMNHEYMSWYRQDPGLGLRQIYYSMNVEVTDKGDVPEGYKVSRKEKRNFPLILESPSPNQTSLYFCASSLVFSRGEKLFFGSGTQLSVL.

The genes are TRBV27 and TRBJ2-1; 7 bases are a match to TRBD2. CDR1 MNHEY and CDR2 SMNVEV come from the germline V gene (reference sequence). V lost 1 base to trimming and J lost 1 base; unmatched junction nucleotides: 10. The CDR3 runs to 18 residues. CDR3 DNA: TGTGCCAGCAGTTTATTAAGTTTGGGGGAGGGGTCCTACAATGAGCAGTTCTTC. Its translation is CASSLLSLGEGSYNEQFF.

This clone was seen just once. The rearrangement links TRBV7-8 to TRBJ1-1; a possible D gene is TRBD1 (5 bases). Germline loops: CDR1 SGHVS, CDR2 FQNEAQ. The CDR3 runs to 13 residues. V lost 5 bases to trimming and J lost 7 bases, with 14 bases between them. In nucleotides, the CDR3 is TGTGCCAGCAGCGCCTGGACAATCGATGAAGCTTTCTTT. Its protein product is CASSAWTIDEAFF.

V usage is TRBV5-6 and J usage is TRBJ2-2, with D perhaps TRBD2 (6 bases). CDR1 is SGHDT and CDR2 is YYEEEE in the germline V gene. V lost 0 bases and J 4 bases, leaving 10 bases between the germline ends. The CDR3 runs 15 residues. The CDR3 bases are TGTGCCAGCAGCTTGGTCGCTAGCGCCACCGGGGAGCTGTTTTTT. It codes for CASSLVASATGELFF. Together with reference TRBV5-6 and TRBJ2-2, the CDR3 gives the full variable domain: DAGVTQSPTHLIKTRGQQVTLRCSPKSGHDTVSWYQQALGQGPQFIFQYYEEEERQRGNFPDRFSGHQFPNYSSELNVNALLLGDSALYLCASSLVASATGELFFGEGSRLTVL.

The chain couples TRBV7-9 to TRBJ2-7; the D gene is possibly TRBD2 (5 bases). The germline CDR1 and CDR2 sequences are SEHNR and FQNEAQ (reference sequence). This CDR3 is built from 15 residues. Trimming removed 1 base from V and 5 bases from J, with 15 bases in between. In DNA, the CDR3 is TGTGCCAGCAGCTTAGGCTCGACTATCGGCGACGAGCAGTACTTC. It is translated as CASSLGSTIGDEQYF.

The V call is TRBV6-6, the J call TRBJ1-2, with 8 nucleotides matching TRBD1. Germline CDR1 is MNHNY and CDR2 is SVGAGI (reference sequence). This CDR3 has 16 amino acids. V gave up 5 bases and J gave up 7 bases; unmatched junction bases: 15. CDR3 DNA sequence: TGTGCCAGCAGTCCGGTTGTGGGCAGGGGGCCTAGTGGCTACACCTTC. Amino acids: CASSPVVGRGPSGYTF.

The chain uses TRBV7-8 and TRBJ2-5; 12 bases map to TRBD2. Trimming took 4 bases from V and 2 from J; bases not matched to a gene: 8. The CDR3 length is 17 residues. The germline V gene encodes CDR1 SGHVS and CDR2 FQNEAQ. This CDR3 reads CASSSGAGTSGQETQYF. As DNA, the CDR3 is TGTGCCAGCAGCTCAGGGGCTGGGACTAGCGGGCAAGAGACCCAGTACTTC.